The 10 T cell receptor beta chains in this list originate from one sample, sequenced in a study of type 1 regulatory T cells (dated by TCRdb to the early 2020s). These receptors' targets are unknown. Sequenced on an Illumina MiSeq. TCRdb reanalyzed the raw reads on its own, using fastp at Q25 for trimming and MiXCR for clone calling, and kept in-frame beta chains. CDR3 protein sequences are deduplicated, and each keeps its most common genes and DNA. This sample lists about 62,000 distinct CDR3 sequences; 62% were detected once. Over 1.5% of the sample rests with the top ten. The sequenced sample consisted of cultured non-Tr1 T cells, either the whole culture or a sorted T cell fraction (not recorded which). The cell subset or site label corresponds to: non-Tr1 population from the T-allo10 product. These receptors originate from a human donor in good health.

The V call is TRBV9, the J call TRBJ2-2; perhaps TRBD1 as D (5 bases). The ends were cut back, 0 bases at V and 5 bases at J, with 8 bases in the middle. Germline V lookup: CDR1 SGDLS, CDR2 YYNGEE. This CDR3 is built from 14 residues. The CDR3 spells CASSVGPGTGELFF. CDR3 nucleotides: TGTGCCAGCAGCGTAGGACCAGGGACCGGGGAGCTGTTTTTT.

The rearrangement uses TRBV5-1 and TRBJ2-5; no reliable D call. Per the germline V gene, CDR1 is SGHRS and CDR2 is YFSETQ. The CDR3 is 13 residues long. V was trimmed by 2 bases and J by 0 bases, leaving 5 bases between them. The CDR3: CASSLSHQETQYF. Written as DNA, the CDR3 is TGCGCCAGCAGCTTATCCCACCAAGAGACCCAGTACTTC. The whole variable domain, remainder taken from reference TRBV5-1 and TRBJ2-5, is KAGVTQTPRYLIKTRGQQVTLSCSPISGHRSVSWYQQTPGQGLQFLFEYFSETQRNKGNFPGRFSGRQFSNSRSEMNVSTLELGDSALYLCASSLSHQETQYFGPGTRLLVL.

The chain uses TRBV19 and TRBJ2-3; TRBD1 aligns across 8 bases. The CDR3 totals 15 residues. The germline V gene has CDR1 LNHDA and CDR2 SQIVND (reference sequence). Trimming removed 5 bases from V and 3 bases from J; junction bases left unmatched: 7. As DNA, the CDR3 is TGTGCCAGTAGTCCACGAAGACAGGGGACAGATACGCAGTATTTT. Protein: CASSPRRQGTDTQYF.

The rearrangement uses TRBV7-3 and TRBJ2-3; 8 nucleotides agree with TRBD2. Germline loops: CDR1 SGHTA, CDR2 FQGTGA. V shed 2 bases, J shed 4 bases, and the junction held 8 bases outside the gene matches. The CDR3 spans 16 residues. DNA of the CDR3: TGTGCCAGCAGCTTATTAGCGGGAAGTTCCCCAGATACGCAGTATTTT. This translates into CASSLLAGSSPDTQYF.

The chain uses TRBV5-4 and TRBJ2-1; 12 positions agree with TRBD2. Germline values: CDR1 SGHNT, CDR2 YYREEE (reference sequence). The length of the CDR3 is 20 residues. The V gene end was trimmed by 2 bases and the J gene end by 0 bases; junction bases not matched to a gene: 12. CDR3 residues: CASSFGGGLAGLHSYNEQFF. The CDR3 DNA follows: TGTGCCAGCAGCTTTGGTGGGGGACTAGCGGGTTTACACTCCTACAATGAGCAGTTCTTC.

This rearrangement joins TRBV5-4 to TRBJ2-1, with TRBD2 matching over 7 bases. The CDR3 runs 14 residues. From germline, CDR1 is SGHNT and CDR2 YYREEE (reference sequence). Trimming took 2 bases from V and 5 from J; bases not matched to a gene: 4. The CDR3 DNA is TGTGCCAGCAGCTTAGGCGGGAGTAACAATGAGCAGTTCTTC. This translates into CASSLGGSNNEQFF.

This clonotype was found once. The chain recombines TRBV12-2 with TRBJ2-1. TRBV12-2 is a pseudogene. The CDR3 has 13 residues. The CDR3 here is CASRLAGSAEQFF. CDR3 sequence (DNA): TGTGCAAGTCGCTTAGCGGGATCAGCTGAGCAGTTCTTC.

V gene TRBV13 combines with J gene TRBJ1-5; a possible D gene is TRBD1 (6 bases). CDR3 length equals 14 residues. In germline, CDR1 is PRHDT, CDR2 FYEKMQ (reference sequence). V lost 0 bases and J lost 5, with 8 bases in between. CDR3 DNA: TGTGCCAGCAGCTTAGGTTACAGGGATCAGCCCCAGCATTTT. The encoded protein is CASSLGYRDQPQHF. The variable domain in full, with the rest retrieved from reference TRBV13 and TRBJ1-5, is AAGVIQSPRHLIKEKRETATLKCYPIPRHDTVYWYQQGPGQDPQFLISFYEKMQSDKGSIPDRFSAQQFSDYHSELNMSSLELGDSALYFCASSLGYRDQPQHFGDGTRLSIL.

This clonotype has only a few counts. The V call is TRBV12-3 or TRBV12-4, the J call TRBJ2-7, with 8 bases identical to TRBD1. This CDR3 comprises 12 residues. The V and J ends lost 6 bases and 6 bases, in that order; junction bases with no gene match: 4. The CDR3 reads CASSKGQGEQYF. In DNA form, the CDR3 reads TGTGCCAGCAGCAAAGGACAGGGCGAGCAGTACTTC.

The chain uses TRBV24-1 and TRBJ2-5; D is possibly TRBD2 (5 bases). The CDR3 totals 13 residues. Germline CDR1 and CDR2: KGHDR and SFDVKD. V was trimmed by 10 bases and J by 2 bases, leaving 13 bases between them. The CDR3 region is CATGNGGQETQYF. For the CDR3, the DNA is TGTGCCACGGGGAATGGAGGACAAGAGACCCAGTACTTC.